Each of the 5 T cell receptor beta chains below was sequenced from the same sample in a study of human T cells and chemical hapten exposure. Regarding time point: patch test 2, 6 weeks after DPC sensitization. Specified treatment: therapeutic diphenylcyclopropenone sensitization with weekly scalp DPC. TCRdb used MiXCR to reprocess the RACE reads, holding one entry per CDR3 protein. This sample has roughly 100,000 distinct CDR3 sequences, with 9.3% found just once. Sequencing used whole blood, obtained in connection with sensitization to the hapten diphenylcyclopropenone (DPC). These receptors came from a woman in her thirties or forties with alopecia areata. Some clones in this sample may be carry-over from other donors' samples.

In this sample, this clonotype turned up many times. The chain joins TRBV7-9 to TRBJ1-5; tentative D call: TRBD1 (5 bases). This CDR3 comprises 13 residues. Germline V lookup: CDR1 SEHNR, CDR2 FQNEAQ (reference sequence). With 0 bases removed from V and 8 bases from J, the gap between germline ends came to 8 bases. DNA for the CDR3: TGTGCCAGCAGCTTAGCGATGGGGGAGCCCCAGCATTTT. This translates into CASSLAMGEPQHF.

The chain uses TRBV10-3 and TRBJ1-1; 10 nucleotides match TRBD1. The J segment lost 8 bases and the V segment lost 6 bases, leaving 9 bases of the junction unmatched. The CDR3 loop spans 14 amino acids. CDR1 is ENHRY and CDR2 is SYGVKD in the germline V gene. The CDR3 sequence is CAISWGQGLEEAFF. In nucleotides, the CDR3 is TGTGCCATCAGCTGGGGACAGGGGTTGGAGGAAGCTTTCTTT.

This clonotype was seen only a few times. The DNA of the CDR3 is TGTGCCAGCAGTTCCTCCGGGACAGGGACCCATGAGCAGTTCTTC. This encodes CASSSSGTGTHEQFF. The V and J genes are TRBV28 and TRBJ2-1, with TRBD1 identical over 9 bases. The CDR3 totals 15 residues. CDR1 MDHEN and CDR2 SYDVKM come from the germline V gene. Trimming cost V 4 bases and J 8 bases; bases outside gene matches: 9.

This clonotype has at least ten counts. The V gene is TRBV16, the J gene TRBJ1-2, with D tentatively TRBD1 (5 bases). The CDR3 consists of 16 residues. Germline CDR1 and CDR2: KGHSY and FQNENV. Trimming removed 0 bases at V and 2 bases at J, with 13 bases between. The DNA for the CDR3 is TGTGCCAGCAGCCAATCGATTAGGGACGCAAACTATGGCTACACCTTC. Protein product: CASSQSIRDANYGYTF.

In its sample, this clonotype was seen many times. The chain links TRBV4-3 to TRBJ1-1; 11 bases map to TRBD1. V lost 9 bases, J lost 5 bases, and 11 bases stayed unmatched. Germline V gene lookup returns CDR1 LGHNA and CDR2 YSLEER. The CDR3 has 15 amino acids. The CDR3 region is CASILAGTGGTEAFF. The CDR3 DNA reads TGCGCCAGTATTCTAGCCGGGACAGGGGGTACTGAAGCTTTCTTT.